This T cell receptor (beta chain) was identified in a study of blood T cell repertoires in COVID-19. Study-wide context: Specimens from acute and convalescent COVID-19 originated in the United States, Italy and Spain. Sources were T cells, B-cell-depleted T cells, or PBMCs; the material itself was cDNA or gDNA.

As processed by the authors: Amplification from reference gene primers served as the basis for estimated nucleated cell counts. Clones were sequenced by immunoSEQ multiplex PCR, and TCRdb holds only the in-frame ones, with some missing. Clone size and the V and J calls come from that table; the DNA yielded D and trimming. The sample contains 200,000 to 300,000 clones, more than 75% of which appear only once. Self-reported history from a screening survey and questionnaire set each donor's cohort. The CDR3 sequence is 13 residues long. Germline-derived CDR1 and CDR2 are SNHLY and FYNNEI. V was clipped by 2 bases and J by 4 bases; unmatched bases: 0.

Sequencing used PBMCs or T cells enriched from blood (not recorded which). This receptor was identified in a woman aged 40 to 50 with acute COVID-19. The chain employs TRBV2 and TRBJ1-1; 8 positions agree with TRBD1. CDR3 region: CASSETGGTEAFF. CDR3 sequence (DNA): TGTGCCAGCAGTGAAACAGGGGGCACTGAAGCTTTCTTT. The whole variable domain, remainder taken from reference TRBV2 and TRBJ1-1, is EPEVTQTPSHQVTQMGQEVILRCVPISNHLYFYWYRQILGQKVEFLVSFYNNEISEKSEIFDDQFSVERPDGSNFTLKIRSTKLEDSAMYFCASSETGGTEAFFGQGTRLTVV.